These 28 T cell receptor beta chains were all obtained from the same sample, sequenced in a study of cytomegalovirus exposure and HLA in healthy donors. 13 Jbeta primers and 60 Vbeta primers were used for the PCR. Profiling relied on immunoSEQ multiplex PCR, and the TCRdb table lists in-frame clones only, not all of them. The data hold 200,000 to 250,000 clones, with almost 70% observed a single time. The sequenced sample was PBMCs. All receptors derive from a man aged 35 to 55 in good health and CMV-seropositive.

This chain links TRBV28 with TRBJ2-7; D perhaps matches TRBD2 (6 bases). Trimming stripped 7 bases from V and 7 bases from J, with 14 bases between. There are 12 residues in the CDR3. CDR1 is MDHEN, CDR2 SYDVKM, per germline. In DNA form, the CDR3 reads TGTGCCAGCACCAATGGGGGGTGGGAGCAGTACTTC. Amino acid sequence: CASTNGGWEQYF.

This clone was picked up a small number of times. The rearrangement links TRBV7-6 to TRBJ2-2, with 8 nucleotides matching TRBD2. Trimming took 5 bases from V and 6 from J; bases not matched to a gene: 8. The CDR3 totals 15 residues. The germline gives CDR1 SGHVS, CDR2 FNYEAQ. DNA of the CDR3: TGTGCCAGCAGCCCGGGACTAGAATGGTCCGGGGAGCTGTTTTTT. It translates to CASSPGLEWSGELFF. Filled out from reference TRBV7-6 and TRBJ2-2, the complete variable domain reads GAGVSQSPRYKVTKRGQDVALRCDPISGHVSLYWYRQALGQGPEFLTYFNYEAQQDKSGLPNDRFSAERPEGSISTLTIQRTEQRDSAMYRCASSPGLEWSGELFFGEGSRLTVL.

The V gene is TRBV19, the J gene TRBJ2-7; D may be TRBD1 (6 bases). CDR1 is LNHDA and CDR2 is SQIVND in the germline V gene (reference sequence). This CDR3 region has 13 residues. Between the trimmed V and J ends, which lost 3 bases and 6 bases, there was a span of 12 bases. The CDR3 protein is CASSIGTGTEQYF. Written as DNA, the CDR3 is TGTGCCAGTAGTATCGGAACAGGGACCGAGCAGTACTTC.

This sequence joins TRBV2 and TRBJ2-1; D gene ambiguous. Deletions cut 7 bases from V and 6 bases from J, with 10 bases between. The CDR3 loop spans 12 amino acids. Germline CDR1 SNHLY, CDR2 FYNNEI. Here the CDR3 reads CASIKRFNEQFF. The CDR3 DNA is TGTGCCAGCATTAAGAGGTTCAATGAGCAGTTCTTC.

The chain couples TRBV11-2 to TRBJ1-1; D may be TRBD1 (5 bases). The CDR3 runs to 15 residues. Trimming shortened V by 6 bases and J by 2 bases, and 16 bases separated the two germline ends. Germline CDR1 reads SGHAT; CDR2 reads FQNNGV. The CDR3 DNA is TGTGCCAGCAGACAAGACTCGGGGGGAAACACTGAAGCTTTCTTT. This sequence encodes CASRQDSGGNTEAFF.

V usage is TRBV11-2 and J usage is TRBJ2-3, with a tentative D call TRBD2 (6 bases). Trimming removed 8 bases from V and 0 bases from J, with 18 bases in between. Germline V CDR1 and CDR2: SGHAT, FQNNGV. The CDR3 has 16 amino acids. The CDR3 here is CASGHPLAGSTDTQYF. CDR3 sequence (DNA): TGTGCCAGCGGACACCCCTTGGCGGGGAGCACAGATACGCAGTATTTT.

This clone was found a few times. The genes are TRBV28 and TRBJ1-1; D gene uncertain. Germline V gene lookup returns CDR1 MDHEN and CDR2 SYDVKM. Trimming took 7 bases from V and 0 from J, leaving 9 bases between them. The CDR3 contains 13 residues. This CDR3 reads CASTVPVNTEAFF. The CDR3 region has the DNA TGTGCCAGCACCGTTCCAGTGAACACTGAAGCTTTCTTT.

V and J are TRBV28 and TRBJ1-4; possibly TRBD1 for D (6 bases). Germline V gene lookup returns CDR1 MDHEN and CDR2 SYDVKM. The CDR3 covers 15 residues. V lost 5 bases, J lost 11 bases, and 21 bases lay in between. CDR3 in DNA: TGTGCCAGCAGTCTACCGGGACAAAACTTCCAGAAACTGTTTTTT. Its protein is CASSLPGQNFQKLFF.

CDR3 loop: CASSEGPKLHEQYF. CDR3 DNA: TGTGCCAGCAGTGAAGGGCCAAAGTTGCACGAGCAGTACTTC. The gene calls are TRBV2 and TRBJ2-7; D unresolved. This CDR3 has 14 residues. Trimming stripped 1 base from V and 5 bases from J, with 12 bases between. In germline, CDR1 is SNHLY, CDR2 FYNNEI.

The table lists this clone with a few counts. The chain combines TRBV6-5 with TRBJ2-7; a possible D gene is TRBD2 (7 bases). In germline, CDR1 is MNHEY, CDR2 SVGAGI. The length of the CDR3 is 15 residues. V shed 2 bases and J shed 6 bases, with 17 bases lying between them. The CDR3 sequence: CASSYDRNREGEQYF. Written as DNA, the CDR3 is TGTGCCAGCAGTTACGATAGGAACAGGGAGGGCGAGCAGTACTTC.

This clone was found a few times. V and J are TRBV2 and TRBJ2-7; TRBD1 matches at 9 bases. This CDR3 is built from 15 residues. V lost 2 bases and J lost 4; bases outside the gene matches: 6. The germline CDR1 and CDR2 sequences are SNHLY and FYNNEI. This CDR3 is CASSEYDRGRYEQYF. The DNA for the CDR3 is TGTGCCAGCAGTGAATACGACAGGGGGAGGTACGAGCAGTACTTC. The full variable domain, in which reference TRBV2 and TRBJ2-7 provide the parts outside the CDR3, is EPEVTQTPSHQVTQMGQEVILRCVPISNHLYFYWYRQILGQKVEFLVSFYNNEISEKSEIFDDQFSVERPDGSNFTLKIRSTKLEDSAMYFCASSEYDRGRYEQYFGPGTRLTVT.

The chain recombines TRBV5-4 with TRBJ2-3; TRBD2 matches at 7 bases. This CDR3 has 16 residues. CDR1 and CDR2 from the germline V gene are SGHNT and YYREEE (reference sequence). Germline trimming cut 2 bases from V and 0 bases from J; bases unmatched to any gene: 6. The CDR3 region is CASSFPRGGSTDTQYF. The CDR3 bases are TGTGCCAGCAGCTTCCCCCGCGGGGGAAGCACAGATACGCAGTATTTT.

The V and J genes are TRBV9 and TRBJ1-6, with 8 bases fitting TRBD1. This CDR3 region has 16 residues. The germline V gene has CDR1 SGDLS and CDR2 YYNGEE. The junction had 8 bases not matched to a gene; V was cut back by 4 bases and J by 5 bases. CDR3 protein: CASSSLTGGDNSPLHF. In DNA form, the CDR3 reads TGTGCCAGCAGCTCTCTAACAGGGGGAGATAATTCACCCCTCCACTTT.

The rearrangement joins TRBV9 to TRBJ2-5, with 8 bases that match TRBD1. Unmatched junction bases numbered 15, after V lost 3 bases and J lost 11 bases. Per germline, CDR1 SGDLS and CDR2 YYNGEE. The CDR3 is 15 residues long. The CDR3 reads CASSGWDRPSEEQYF. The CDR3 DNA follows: TGTGCCAGCAGCGGATGGGACAGGCCGTCGGAAGAGCAGTACTTC.

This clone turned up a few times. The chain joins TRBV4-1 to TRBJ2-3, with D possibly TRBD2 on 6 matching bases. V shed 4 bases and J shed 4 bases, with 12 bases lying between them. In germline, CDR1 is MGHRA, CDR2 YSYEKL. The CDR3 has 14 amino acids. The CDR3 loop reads CASSLGGLADTQYF. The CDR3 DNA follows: TGCGCCAGCAGCCTGGGGGGTCTGGCAGATACGCAGTATTTT.

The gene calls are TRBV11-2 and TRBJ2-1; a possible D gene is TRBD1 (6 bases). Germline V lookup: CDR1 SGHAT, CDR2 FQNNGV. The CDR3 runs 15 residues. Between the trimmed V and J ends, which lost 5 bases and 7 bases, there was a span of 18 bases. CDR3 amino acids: CASSRGGGVSNEQFF. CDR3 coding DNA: TGTGCCAGCAGCAGAGGGGGTGGCGTGTCAAATGAGCAGTTCTTC.

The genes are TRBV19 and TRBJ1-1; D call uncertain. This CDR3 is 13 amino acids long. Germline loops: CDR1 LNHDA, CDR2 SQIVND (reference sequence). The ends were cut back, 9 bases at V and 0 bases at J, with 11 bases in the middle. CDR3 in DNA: TGTGCCAGCACTGCCCGCCTGAACACTGAAGCTTTCTTT. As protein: CASTARLNTEAFF. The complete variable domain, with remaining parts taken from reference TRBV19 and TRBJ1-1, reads DGGITQSPKYLFRKEGQNVTLSCEQNLNHDAMYWYRQDPGQGLRLIYYSQIVNDFQKGDIAEGYSVSREKKESFPLTVTSAQKNPTAFYLCASTARLNTEAFFGQGTRLTVV.

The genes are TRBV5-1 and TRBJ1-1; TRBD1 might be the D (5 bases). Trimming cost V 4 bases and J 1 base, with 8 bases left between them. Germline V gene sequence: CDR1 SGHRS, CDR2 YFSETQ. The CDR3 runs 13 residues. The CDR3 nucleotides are TGCGCCAGCAGCATAGACAGGAACACTGAAGCTTTCTTT. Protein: CASSIDRNTEAFF.

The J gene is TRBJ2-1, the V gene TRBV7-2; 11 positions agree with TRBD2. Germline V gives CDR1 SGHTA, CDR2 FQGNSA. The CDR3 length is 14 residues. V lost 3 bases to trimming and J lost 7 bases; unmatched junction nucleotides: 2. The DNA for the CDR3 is TGTGCCAGCAGCTTTAGCGGGGGGGGAAATGAGCAGTTCTTC. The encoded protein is CASSFSGGGNEQFF.

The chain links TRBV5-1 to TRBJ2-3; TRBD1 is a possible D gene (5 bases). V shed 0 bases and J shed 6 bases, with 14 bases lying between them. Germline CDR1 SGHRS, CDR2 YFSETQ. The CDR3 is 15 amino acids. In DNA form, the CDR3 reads TGCGCCAGCAGCTTGGAAGGCAGGCGACAGGATACGCAGTATTTT. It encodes CASSLEGRRQDTQYF. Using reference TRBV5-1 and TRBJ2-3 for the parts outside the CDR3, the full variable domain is KAGVTQTPRYLIKTRGQQVTLSCSPISGHRSVSWYQQTPGQGLQFLFEYFSETQRNKGNFPGRFSGRQFSNSRSEMNVSTLELGDSALYLCASSLEGRRQDTQYFGPGTRLTVL.

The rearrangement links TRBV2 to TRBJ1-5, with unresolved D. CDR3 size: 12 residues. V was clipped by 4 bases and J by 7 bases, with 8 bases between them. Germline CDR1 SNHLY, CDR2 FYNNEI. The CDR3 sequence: CASSAVRQPQHF. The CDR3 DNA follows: TGTGCCAGCAGTGCGGTCCGGCAGCCCCAGCATTTT.

The CDR3 sequence is CASSVSEKLFF. In DNA, the CDR3 is TGTGCCAGCAGTGTATCCGAAAAACTGTTTTTT. The chain is built from TRBV2 and TRBJ1-4; D remains unclear. The CDR3 contains 11 residues. The germline V gene encodes CDR1 SNHLY and CDR2 FYNNEI. Deletions cut 4 bases from V and 8 bases from J, with 5 bases between.

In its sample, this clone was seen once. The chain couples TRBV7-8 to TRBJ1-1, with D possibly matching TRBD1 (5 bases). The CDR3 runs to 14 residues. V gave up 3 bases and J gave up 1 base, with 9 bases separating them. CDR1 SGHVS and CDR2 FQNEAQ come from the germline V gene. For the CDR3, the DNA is TGTGCCAGCAGCTTGTACCAGGGGAACACTGAAGCTTTCTTT. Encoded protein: CASSLYQGNTEAFF. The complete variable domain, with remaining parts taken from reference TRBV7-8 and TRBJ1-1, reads GAGVSQSPRYKVAKRGQDVALRCDPISGHVSLFWYQQALGQGPEFLTYFQNEAQLDKSGLPSDRFFAERPEGSVSTLKIQRTQQEDSAVYLCASSLYQGNTEAFFGQGTRLTVV.

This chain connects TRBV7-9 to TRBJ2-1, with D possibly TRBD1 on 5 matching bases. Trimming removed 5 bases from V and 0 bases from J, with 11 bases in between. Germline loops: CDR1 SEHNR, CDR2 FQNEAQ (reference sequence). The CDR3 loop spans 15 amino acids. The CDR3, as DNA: TGTGCCAGCAGCCCCAGGGTCCGCTCCTACAATGAGCAGTTCTTC. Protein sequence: CASSPRVRSYNEQFF.

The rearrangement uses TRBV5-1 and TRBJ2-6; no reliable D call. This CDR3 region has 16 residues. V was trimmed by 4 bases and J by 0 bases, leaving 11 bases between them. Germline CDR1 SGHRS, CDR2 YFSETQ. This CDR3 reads CASSLDGRSGANVLTF. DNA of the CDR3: TGCGCCAGCAGCCTGGACGGTCGCTCTGGGGCCAACGTCCTGACTTTC.

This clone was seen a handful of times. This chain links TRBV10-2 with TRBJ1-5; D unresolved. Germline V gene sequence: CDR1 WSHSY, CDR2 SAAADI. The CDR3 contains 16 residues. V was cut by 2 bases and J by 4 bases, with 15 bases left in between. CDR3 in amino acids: CASSEALITLNQPQHF. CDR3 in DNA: TGCGCCAGCAGTGAGGCCCTAATCACCCTGAATCAGCCCCAGCATTTT.

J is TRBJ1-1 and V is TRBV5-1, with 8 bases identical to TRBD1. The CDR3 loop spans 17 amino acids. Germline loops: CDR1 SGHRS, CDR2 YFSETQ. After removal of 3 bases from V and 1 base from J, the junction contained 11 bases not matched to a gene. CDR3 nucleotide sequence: TGCGCCAGCAGCTCGTCCGGGACAGGTACTTCGAACACTGAAGCTTTCTTT. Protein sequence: CASSSSGTGTSNTEAFF.

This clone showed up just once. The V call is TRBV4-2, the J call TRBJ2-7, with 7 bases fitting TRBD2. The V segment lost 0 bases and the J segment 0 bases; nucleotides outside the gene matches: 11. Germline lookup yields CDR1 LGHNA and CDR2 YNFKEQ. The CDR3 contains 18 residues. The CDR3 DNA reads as TGTGCCAGCAGCCAAGATCCCCCCGGCGGGGGTTACTCCTACGAGCAGTACTTC. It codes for CASSQDPPGGGYSYEQYF.